This TCR beta chain is from a study of CD8+CD57+ T cells in acquired aplastic anemia (dated by TCRdb to the late 2010s). Background on the whole study: A mean of around 3 ug of DNA, ranging from 0.2 to 27.4 ug, was extracted from sorted CD4+ and CD8+ cells. A CD8+CD57+ expansion meant a frequency higher than the mean frequency seen in healthy subjects.

The germline V gene provides CDR1 MGHDK and CDR2 SYGVNS. The cysteine opens and the phenylalanine closes a CDR3 of 15 amino acids. Only the CDR3 region is kept as DNA, spanning 45 bases read in frame from base 1. V and J are trimmed by 5 bases and 5 bases, and the gene matches miss 6 bases of the junction. In this sample, this clonotype turned up many times. It has no known antigen specificity. Base qualities are missing; no much larger clone stands one base away. Summary of the overall study and its limitations: Some 31 CD8+ CDR3 sequences were shared between patients and controls but appeared highly expressed in patients and within their immunodominant clones. Between patients and healthy controls, no significant difference in CD8+ Simpson's diversity was found (P=0.060).

Patients chosen for sequencing had shown expansion of CD8+CD57+ cells by flow cytometry. Severe acquired aplastic anemia was diagnosed in all patients according to International Study of Aplastic Anemia and Agranulocytosis and Camitta criteria. No patient had received any therapy when blood was sampled. In the study, sorted CD4+ and CD8+ blood T cells from patients with severe aplastic anemia and from healthy subjects underwent deep sequencing of TCR repertoires. Patients were enrolled in the USA under clinicaltrials.gov protocols 00001620, 01623167, 00001397, 00071045, 00081523 and 00961064. Ficoll-Paque density gradient centrifugation was used to isolate peripheral blood mononuclear cells. Before DNA extraction, CD4+ and CD8+ T cells were sorted by FACS or by magnetic beads. TCR beta VDJ combination and CDR3 sequence profiling used genomic DNA as the template. An Illumina HiSeq 2000 was used for TCR repertoire sequencing. Concerning the study's data processing: Repertoires were assessed using TRBV/TRBJ rearrangement plots, CDR3 size and DJ length profiles, and Simpson's diversity index. Whichever DNA sequence was most abundant in the deep sequencing data was defined as the immunodominant clone. CDR3 amino acid sequences were checked for sharing between subjects and were compared against published repertoires and the VDJdb database. The public reads were run again by TCRdb, first through fastp at Q25 and then through MiXCR, and only productive beta chains were kept. Each CDR3 protein gets just one entry, which takes the most common genes and DNA from the rows behind it. TCRdb's processing, not the study's, gives the V and J calls here. This sample gives 100,000 to 150,000 distinct CDR3 sequences in total; 40% of them show up just once. Around 2.5% of the sample is taken by the ten largest.

The sample was sorted CD4+, CD8+, or CD8+CD57+ T cells (not recorded which) from PBMCs. The clonotype originates from a human donor with aplastic anemia. This receptor chain uses TRBV25-1 and TRBJ2-2, with TRBD1 matching 9 junction bases. In nucleotides, the sequence is TGTGCCAGCAGTCCTGTACAGGGGGCGACCGGGGAGCTGTTTTTT. Translated, it reads CASSPVQGATGELFF. This CDR3, with the reference TRBV25-1 and TRBJ2-2 proteins standing in past its ends, gives the full variable domain EADIYQTPRYLVIGTGKKITLECSQTMGHDKMYWYQQDPGMELHLIHYSYGVNSTEKGDLSSESTVSRIRTEHFPLTLESARPSHTSQYLCASSPVQGATGELFFGEGSRLTVL.